This T cell receptor (beta chain) appears in the sequencing data of a study of CD8 T cells in Susac syndrome. The authors reverse transcribed about 0.45 to 1 ug RNA with random hexamers. An immunoSEQ multiplex PCR amplified TCR beta CDR3 over 54 Vbeta and 13 Jbeta. TCRdb redid the calling of the immunoSEQ multiplex PCR reads with MiXCR, one entry per CDR3 protein. The repertoire consists of about 130,000 distinct CDR3 sequences, with around 94% occurring once and the leading ten covering 0.095% to 0.15%. Study-level results: In its TCR sequencing and HLA analysis, the study acknowledged that the number of individuals was relatively small.

Remarks on this clonotype: The antigen is unknown.

Deletions cut 6 bases from V and 0 bases from J, with 11 bases between. The CDR3 is 14 residues long. Looked up from germline, CDR1 is MNHEY and CDR2 is SMNVEV (reference sequence). CD8+ and CD4+ T cells circulating in blood were sequenced for TCR beta. The CD8+ and CD4+ T cells were isolated magnetically using a negative isolation approach, whereas the TEMRA cells were enriched by FACS. This TCR derives from a human donor with multiple sclerosis. The genes are TRBV27 and TRBJ1-1; D gene ambiguous. The sequencing input was CD4+ T cells from PBMCs. CDR3 coding DNA: TGTGCCAGCAGATTAGGAGTGATGAACACTGAAGCTTTCTTT. Translated, it gives CASRLGVMNTEAFF.